Listed here is a single T cell receptor beta chain. The sample belongs to a study of blood T cell repertoires in COVID-19. Study-level information: The United States, Italy and Spain provided the acute and convalescent COVID-19 samples. The cDNA or gDNA used as material had been derived from T cells, B-cell-depleted T cells, or PBMCs.

Authors' methods: Scientists estimated how many nucleated cells there were by amplifying reference gene primers. TCRdb's table, derived via immunoSEQ multiplex PCR, lists solely in-frame clones and lacks some. The V and J calls and the clone size are those of that table, but D and trimming were determined from the DNA. The sample includes 60,000 or so clones, about 85% of them seen just once. Germline V lookup: CDR1 LGHNT, CDR2 FRNRAP. The CDR3 is 13 residues long. V shed 3 bases and J shed 2 bases, with 7 bases lying between them. V gene TRBV12-5 combines with J gene TRBJ1-1, with no clear D. The sequenced sample was peripheral blood. This TCR derives from an elderly woman with acute or convalescent COVID-19. The CDR3 DNA reads as TGTGCTAGTGGTTTACAACCCAACACTGAAGCTTTCTTT. This encodes CASGLQPNTEAFF.